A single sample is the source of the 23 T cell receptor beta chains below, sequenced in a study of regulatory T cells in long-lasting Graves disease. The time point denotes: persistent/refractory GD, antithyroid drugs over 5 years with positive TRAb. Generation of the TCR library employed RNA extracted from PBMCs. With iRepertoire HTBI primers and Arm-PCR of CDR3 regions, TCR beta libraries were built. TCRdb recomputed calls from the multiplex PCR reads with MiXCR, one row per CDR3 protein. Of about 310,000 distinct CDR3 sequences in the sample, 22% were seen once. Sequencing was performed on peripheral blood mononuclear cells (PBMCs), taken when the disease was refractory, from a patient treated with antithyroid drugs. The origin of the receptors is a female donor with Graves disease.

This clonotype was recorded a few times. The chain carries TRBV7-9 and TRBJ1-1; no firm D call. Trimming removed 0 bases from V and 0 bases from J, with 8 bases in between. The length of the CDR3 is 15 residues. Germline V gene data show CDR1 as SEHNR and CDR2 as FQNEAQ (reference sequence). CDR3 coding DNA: TGTGCCAGCAGCTTAGCAGTGGGCATGAACACTGAAGCTTTCTTT. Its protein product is CASSLAVGMNTEAFF.

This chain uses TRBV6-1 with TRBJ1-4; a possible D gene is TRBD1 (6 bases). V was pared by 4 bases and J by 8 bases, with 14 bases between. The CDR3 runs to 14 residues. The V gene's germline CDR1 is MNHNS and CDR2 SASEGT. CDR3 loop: CASSGRGRGEKLFF. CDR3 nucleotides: TGTGCCAGCAGTGGACGGGGGCGGGGGGAAAAACTGTTTTTT.

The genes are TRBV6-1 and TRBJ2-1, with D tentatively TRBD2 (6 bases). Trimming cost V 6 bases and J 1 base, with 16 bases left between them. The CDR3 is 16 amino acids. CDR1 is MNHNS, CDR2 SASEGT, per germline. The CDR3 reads CASRGAGTRSYNEQFF. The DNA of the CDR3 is TGTGCCAGCAGAGGAGCCGGGACTCGATCCTACAATGAGCAGTTCTTC.

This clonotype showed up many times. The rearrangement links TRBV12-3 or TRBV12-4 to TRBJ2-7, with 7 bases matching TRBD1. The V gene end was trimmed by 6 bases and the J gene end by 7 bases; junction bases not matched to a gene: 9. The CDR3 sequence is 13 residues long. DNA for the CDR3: TGTGCCAGCAGGTATAACAGGGGTAGGGAGCAGTACTTC. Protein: CASRYNRGREQYF.

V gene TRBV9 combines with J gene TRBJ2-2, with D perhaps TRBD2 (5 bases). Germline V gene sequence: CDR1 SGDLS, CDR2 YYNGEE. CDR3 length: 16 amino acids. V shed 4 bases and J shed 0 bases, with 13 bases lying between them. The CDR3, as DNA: TGTGCCAGCAGCCGGGGTACCCCTGCGAACACCGGGGAGCTGTTTTTT. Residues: CASSRGTPANTGELFF.

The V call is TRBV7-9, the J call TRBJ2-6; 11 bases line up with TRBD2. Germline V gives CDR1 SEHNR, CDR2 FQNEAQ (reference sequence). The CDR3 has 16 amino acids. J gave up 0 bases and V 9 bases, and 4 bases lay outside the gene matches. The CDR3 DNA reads TGTGCCAGTGGGACTAGCGGCCCCTCTGGGGCCAACGTCCTGACTTTC. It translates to CASGTSGPSGANVLTF.

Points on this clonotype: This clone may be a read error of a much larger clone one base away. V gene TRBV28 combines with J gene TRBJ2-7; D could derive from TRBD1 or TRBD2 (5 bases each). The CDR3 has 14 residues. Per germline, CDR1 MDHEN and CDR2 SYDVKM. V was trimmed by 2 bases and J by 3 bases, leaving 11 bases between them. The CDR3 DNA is TGTGCCAGCAGTTTAATGGGACGGGGCTACGAGCAGTACTTC. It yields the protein CASSLMGRGYEQYF.

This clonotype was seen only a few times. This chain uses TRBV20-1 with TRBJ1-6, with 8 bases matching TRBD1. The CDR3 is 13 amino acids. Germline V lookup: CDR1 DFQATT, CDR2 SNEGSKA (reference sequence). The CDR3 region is CSAQGAGNSPLHF. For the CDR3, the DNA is TGCAGCGCCCAGGGGGCTGGGAATTCACCCCTCCACTTT.

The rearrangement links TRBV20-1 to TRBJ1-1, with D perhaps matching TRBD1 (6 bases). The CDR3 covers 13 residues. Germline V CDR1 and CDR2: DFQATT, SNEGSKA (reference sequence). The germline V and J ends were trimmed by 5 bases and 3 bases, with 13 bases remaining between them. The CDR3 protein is CSAPRGMDTEAFF. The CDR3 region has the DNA TGCAGTGCTCCCAGGGGAATGGACACTGAAGCTTTCTTT.

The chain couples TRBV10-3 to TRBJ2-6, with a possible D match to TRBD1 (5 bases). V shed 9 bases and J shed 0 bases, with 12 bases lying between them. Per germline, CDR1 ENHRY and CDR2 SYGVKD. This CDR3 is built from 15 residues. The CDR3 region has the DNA TGTGCCATTTCAGGCCAGGGCTCTGGGGCCAACGTCCTGACTTTC. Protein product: CAISGQGSGANVLTF.

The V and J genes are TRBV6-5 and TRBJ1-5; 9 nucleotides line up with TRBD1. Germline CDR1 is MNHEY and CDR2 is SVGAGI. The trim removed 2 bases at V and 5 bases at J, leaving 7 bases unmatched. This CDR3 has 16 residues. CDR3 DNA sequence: TGTGCCAGCAGTTACGTCGGCGGGACAGGGTATCAGCCCCAGCATTTT. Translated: CASSYVGGTGYQPQHF.

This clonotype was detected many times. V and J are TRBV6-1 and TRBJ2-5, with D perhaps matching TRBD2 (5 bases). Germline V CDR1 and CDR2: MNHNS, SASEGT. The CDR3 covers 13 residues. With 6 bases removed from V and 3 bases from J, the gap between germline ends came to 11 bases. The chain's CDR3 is CASRRAFEETQYF. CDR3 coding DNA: TGTGCCAGCAGGAGGGCTTTCGAAGAGACCCAGTACTTC.

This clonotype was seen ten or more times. The CDR3: CASSLYRLSHYEQYF. The CDR3 DNA reads as TGTGCCAGCAGCTTATACAGACTATCCCACTACGAGCAGTACTTC. The chain combines TRBV5-6 with TRBJ2-7; maybe TRBD2 (5 bases). The CDR3 has 15 amino acids. The V gene's germline CDR1 is SGHDT and CDR2 YYEEEE. The ends were cut back, 2 bases at V and 3 bases at J, with 15 bases in the middle.

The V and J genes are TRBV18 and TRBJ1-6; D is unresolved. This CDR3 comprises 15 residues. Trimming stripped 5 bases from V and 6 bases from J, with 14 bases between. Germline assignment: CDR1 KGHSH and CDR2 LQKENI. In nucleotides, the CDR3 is TGTGCCAGCTCATCCAGCGGTCCTCCTAATTCACCCCTCCACTTT. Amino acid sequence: CASSSSGPPNSPLHF.

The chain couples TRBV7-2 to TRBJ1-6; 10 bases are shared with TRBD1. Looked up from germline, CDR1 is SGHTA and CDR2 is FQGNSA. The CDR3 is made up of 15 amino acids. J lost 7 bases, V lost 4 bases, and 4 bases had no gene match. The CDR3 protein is CASSSQTGGNSPLHF. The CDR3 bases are TGTGCCAGCAGCTCACAGACAGGGGGCAATTCACCCCTCCACTTT.

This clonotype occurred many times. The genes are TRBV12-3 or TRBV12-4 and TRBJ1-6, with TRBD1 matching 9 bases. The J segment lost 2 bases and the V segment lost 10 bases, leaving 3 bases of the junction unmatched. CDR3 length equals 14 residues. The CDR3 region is CATRQGAYNSPLHF. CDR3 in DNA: TGTGCCACCAGACAGGGGGCCTATAATTCACCCCTCCACTTT.

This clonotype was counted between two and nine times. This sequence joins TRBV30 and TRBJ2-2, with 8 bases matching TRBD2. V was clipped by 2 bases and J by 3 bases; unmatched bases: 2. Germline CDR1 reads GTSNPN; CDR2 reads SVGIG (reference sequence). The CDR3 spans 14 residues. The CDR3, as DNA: TGTGCCTGGAGTACTAGCGGATACACCGGGGAGCTGTTTTTT. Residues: CAWSTSGYTGELFF.

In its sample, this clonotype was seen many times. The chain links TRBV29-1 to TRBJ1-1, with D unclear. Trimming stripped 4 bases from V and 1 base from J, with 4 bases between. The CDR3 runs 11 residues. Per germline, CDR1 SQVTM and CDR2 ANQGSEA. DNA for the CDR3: TGCAGCGTTGCACCGAACACTGAAGCTTTCTTT. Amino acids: CSVAPNTEAFF.

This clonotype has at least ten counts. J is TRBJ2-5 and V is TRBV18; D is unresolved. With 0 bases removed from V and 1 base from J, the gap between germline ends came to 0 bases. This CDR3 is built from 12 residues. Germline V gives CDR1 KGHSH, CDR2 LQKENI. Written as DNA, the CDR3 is TGTGCCAGCTCACCACCCCAAGAGACCCAGTACTTC. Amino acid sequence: CASSPPQETQYF.

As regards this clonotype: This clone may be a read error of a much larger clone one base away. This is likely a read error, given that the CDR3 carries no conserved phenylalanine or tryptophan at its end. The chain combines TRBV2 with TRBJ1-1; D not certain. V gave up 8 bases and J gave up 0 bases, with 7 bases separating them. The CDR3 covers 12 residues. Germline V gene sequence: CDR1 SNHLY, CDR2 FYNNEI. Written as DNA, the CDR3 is TGTGCCAGCTCTGAGGTGAACACTGAAGCTTTCCTT. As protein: CASSEVNTEAFL.

Written as DNA, the CDR3 is TGTGCCAGCGCCCCGGACAGGGGCGTACCGGGGGTCGAGCAGTACTTC. Its translation is CASAPDRGVPGVEQYF. The J gene is TRBJ2-7, the V gene TRBV9, with TRBD1 identical over 9 bases. This CDR3 spans 16 amino acids. V gave up 7 bases and J gave up 6 bases; unmatched junction bases: 17. Germline CDR1 is SGDLS and CDR2 is YYNGEE.

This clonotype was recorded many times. CDR3 loop: CASSKTGLNTEAFF. CDR3 coding DNA: TGTGCCAGCAGTAAGACGGGCTTGAACACTGAAGCTTTCTTT. The V and J genes are TRBV6-2 or TRBV6-3 and TRBJ1-1; no reliable D call. V lost 5 bases to trimming and J lost 0 bases, with 10 bases between them. Germline V gene sequence: CDR1 MNHEY, CDR2 SVGEGT. There are 14 residues in the CDR3.

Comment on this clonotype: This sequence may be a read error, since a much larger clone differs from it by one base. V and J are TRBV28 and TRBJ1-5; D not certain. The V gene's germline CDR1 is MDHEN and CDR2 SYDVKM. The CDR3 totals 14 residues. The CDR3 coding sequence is TGTACCAGCAGTAACGGATATAGCAATCAGCCCCAGCATTTT. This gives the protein CTSSNGYSNQPQHF.